This record looks at one T cell receptor (delta chain) sequence and its context. The sample comes from a study of gamma-delta T cells after stem cell transplantation. TCRdb fed the RT-PCR reads into CATT to redo clone calling. The sample holds some 13,000 delta-chain clones, about 30% seen once. Looked up from germline, CDR1 is TSWWSYY and CDR2 is QGS. This CDR3 has 23 residues. Trimming stripped 0 bases from V and 0 bases from J, with 32 bases between. This chain connects TRDV1 to TRDJ1, with D maybe TRDD3 (6 bases). The receptor comes from a human donor. It is not recorded whose cells these are; they may come from a transplant donor. Sequenced material: gamma-delta T cells. The CDR3 here is CALGELSSFFNGDLGAYTDKLIF. The CDR3 nucleotides read TGTGCTCTTGGGGAACTCTCATCCTTCTTTAATGGGGACTTGGGGGCGTACACCGATAAACTCATCTTT.